This T cell receptor (beta chain) derives from a study of T-cell reconstitution after alpha-beta-depleted transplantation in children. For TCRbeta, the library was prepared with unique molecular identifiers. One entry per CDR3 protein, called by TCRdb with MiXCR from the PCR reads. The data contain roughly 420,000 distinct CDR3 sequences, about a sixth of them singletons. Of note for this clonotype: What it binds is not known.

Study conclusions and caveats: The main origin of T-cell counts and diversity one year after transplant was newly produced T cells. The study reportedly traced alpha-beta T cells about two months after transplant to several hundred expanded graft clones.

The CDR3 runs to 14 residues. Trimming shortened V by 4 bases and J by 4 bases, and 11 bases separated the two germline ends. The V gene's germline CDR1 is ENHRY and CDR2 SYGVKD. The sequence derives from a boy in the first two years of life who had a stem cell transplant for Wiskott-Aldrich syndrome, so the T cells may come from the graft donor. The sequenced sample was PBMCs, mostly from graft donor cells, obtained 360 days after TCRalphabeta/CD19-depleted stem cell transplant. V is TRBV10-3 and J is TRBJ2-1, with D maybe TRBD1 (5 bases). The CDR3 region is CAISGQGYYNEQFF. Written as DNA, the CDR3 is TGTGCCATCAGTGGGCAGGGTTATTACAATGAGCAGTTCTTC.